This record concerns one T cell receptor beta chain sequence. The antigen this receptor binds is unknown. Per-base quality was not reported, and no clone a single base away is much larger than it. This entry belongs to a study of blood T cells in healthy people across ages (dated by TCRdb to about 2015). Regarding the study in general: Template switching captured roughly one uniquely barcoded TCR beta cDNA molecule per two T cells in model experiments. To track age-related changes in TCR beta repertoire diversity, the study relied on deep sequencing normalized with unique cDNA molecular identifiers. Donors were grouped into four age groups: young (average 16 years), middle-aged (under 40), aged (about 60) and long-lived (around 80). To avoid experimental bias, donors of different ages were randomly spread across the sequencing lanes. Two additional independent replicas of 1 million unique cDNA reads from the same blood draw were analyzed for two donors (one aged 18 to 30 and one aged 80 or older).

Overall results and qualifications from the work: The percentage of naive T cells measured by flow cytometry correlated strongly with observed TCR beta diversity. Conclusive comparison of naive and antigen-experienced compartments was prevented by the profiling of bulk unsorted PBMCs. Observed TCR beta diversity per million T cells fell roughly linearly with age, and a significant reduction was already apparent by age around 36. Donor CMV infection status was unknown, potentially confounding age-related changes in expanded clonotypes. Compared with the aged group, more naive CD4+ T cells, fewer expanded clones and increased TCR diversity were shown by the long-lived group, suggesting age selection. Total diversity estimates from one million sequenced T cells were considered lower bounds and underestimates.

The approximately 39 donors, aged about 6 to 95 years, were systemically healthy Caucasian individuals from Russia. About 10 milliliters of peripheral blood were collected from each donor into EDTA-treated Vacutainer tubes. PBMCs were isolated by Ficoll-Paque density-gradient centrifugation, with at least 6 million obtained per sample. Trizol reagent was used to extract total RNA from the PBMCs, yielding at least 6 micrograms per sample. The percentages of naive CD45RAhigh/CD27high T cells were determined by flow cytometry on a PBMC aliquot from every donor. Libraries were prepared through 5' RACE. The reads were generated on an Illumina HiSeq 2500. The second PCR ran for roughly 7 to 12 cycles and used a J-beta primer mix along with a sample-barcoded 5' primer. A unique molecular identifier was introduced onto each TCR beta cDNA molecule by a template-switch 5' adaptor carrying 12 random nucleotides. Each sample yielded at least 3 million CDR3-containing paired-end reads. First-strand cDNA synthesis was performed from all RNA using the Mint cDNA synthesis kit, with priming by a TRBC-specific oligonucleotide. All cDNA was treated with uracil-DNA glycosylase and then went through a first 18-cycle PCR with the universal primers M1SS and BC2_uni_R. From the authors' description of their analysis: For normalization, 1 million high-quality reads, each with a distinct molecular identifier, were randomly selected from each sample. Instead of being binned into consensus sequences, reads that shared molecular identifiers were thrown out. MiTCR, with a Q25 quality threshold and the strictest error-elimination algorithm, was used for CDR3 identification, clonotype clustering and error correction. A nonparametric unseen species model with Euler transformation was used to estimate a lower bound on total TCR beta diversity. Clones were called with MiXCR by TCRdb after fastp trimmed the public reads at Q25, and only in-frame beta chains were retained. When rows share a CDR3 protein, they turn into one entry using the most common DNA and genes. TCRdb, rather than the study authors, made the V and J calls. The sample table holds fewer than 1,000,000 distinct CDR3 sequences, of which 46% were seen once. Jointly, the top ten make up approximately 18% of the sample.

This TCR derives from an older man in good health. Sequencing input: blood.

The DNA sequence is as follows: TGTGCCAGCAGTGACTCCCGGACTAGCGGGAGGACAGATACGCAGTATTTT. Translated, it gives CASSDSRTSGRTDTQYF. Rearrangement joined TRBV6-4 to TRBJ2-3, and 14 junction bases match TRBD2. V has 0 bases trimmed and J has 3 bases trimmed; junction bases matching no gene number 2. Its CDR3 holds 17 amino acids, cysteine through phenylalanine. Only the CDR3 region is kept as DNA, spanning 51 bases read in frame from base 1. CDR1 and CDR2 (MRHNA, SNTAGT) derive from the germline V gene.